This T cell receptor (beta chain) was captured by sequencing in a study of T cells in Graves' hyperthyroidism and ophthalmopathy. Researchers took RNA transcripts and amplified the TCR beta CDR3 regions from them. First-round RT-PCR of the TCR CDR3 relied on the HTBI primer set. TCRdb itself ran the multiplex PCR reads through MiXCR, one entry per CDR3 protein. The sample records hundreds of thousands of distinct CDR3 sequences, around 13% being singletons. This clonotype was seen at least ten times. This TCR was sampled from a young woman with Graves' hyperthyroidism that later progressed to Graves' ophthalmopathy. Sequenced sample: blood.

CDR3: CSVAVSGTAYSNQPQHF. Written as DNA, the CDR3 is TGCAGCGTTGCAGTTTCCGGAACGGCCTATAGCAATCAGCCCCAGCATTTT. The gene calls are TRBV29-1 and TRBJ1-5; D gene uncertain. CDR3 size: 17 residues. Germline assignment: CDR1 SQVTM and CDR2 ANQGSEA. The germline V and J ends were trimmed by 4 bases and 0 bases, with 19 bases remaining between them.